This TCR beta chain was identified in a study of blood T cells in healthy people across ages. Overall study context: Every two T cells gave about one barcoded beta molecule via template switching.

Combining a sample-barcoded 5' primer with a J-beta primer mix, a second PCR ran for 7 to 11 cycles. TCRdb re-called the 5' RACE reads with MiXCR, one entry per CDR3 protein. Of about a million distinct CDR3 sequences in the sample, around two fifths were seen once. V lost 7 bases, J lost 0 bases, and 9 bases lay in between. In germline, CDR1 is SNHLY, CDR2 FYNNEI. The CDR3 runs to 14 residues. PBMCs were isolated at a quantity of at least 7 million per sample. The table lists this clonotype with a few counts. No antigen is known for it. Study results and limitations: Researchers said unsorted PBMCs prevented a conclusive naive versus antigen-experienced comparison.

Sequenced input: blood. The chain joins TRBV2 to TRBJ1-4; no clear D gene. The sequence came from a man in his late teens or twenties in good health. CDR3 in DNA: TGTGCCAGCAAAGAAGTGGCAACTAATGAAAAACTGTTTTTT. It is translated as CASKEVATNEKLFF. Together with reference TRBV2 and TRBJ1-4, the CDR3 gives the full variable domain: EPEVTQTPSHQVTQMGQEVILRCVPISNHLYFYWYRQILGQKVEFLVSFYNNEISEKSEIFDDQFSVERPDGSNFTLKIRSTKLEDSAMYFCASKEVATNEKLFFGSGTQLSVL.